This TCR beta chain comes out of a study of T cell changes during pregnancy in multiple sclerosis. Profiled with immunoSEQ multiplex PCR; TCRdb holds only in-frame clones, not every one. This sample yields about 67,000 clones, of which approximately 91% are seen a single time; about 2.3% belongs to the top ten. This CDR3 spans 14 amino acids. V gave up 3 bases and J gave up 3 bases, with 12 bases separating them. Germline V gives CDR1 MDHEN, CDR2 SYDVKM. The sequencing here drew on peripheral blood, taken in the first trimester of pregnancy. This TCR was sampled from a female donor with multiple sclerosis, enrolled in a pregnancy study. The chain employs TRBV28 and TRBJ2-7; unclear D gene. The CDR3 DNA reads TGTGCCAGCAGTTTGGATCCTCAGGACTACGAGCAGTACTTC. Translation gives CASSLDPQDYEQYF.